Presented here are 6 T cell receptor beta chains from one specimen sequenced in a study of T cell clonality in common variable immunodeficiency. Some clones are missing from TCRdb's copy, which holds only in-frame ones; the method was immunoSEQ multiplex PCR. The sample holds roughly 40,000 clones, and no clone turns up only once. The sample was peripheral blood mononuclear cells. The source of these receptors is a person aged 18 to 70 in good health.

This clone has just a few counts. Read data end 3 residues before the CDR3 end; the end is taken from the germline J gene. The V call is TRBV5-1, the J call TRBJ1-3; D remains ambiguous. Germline lookup yields CDR1 SGHRS and CDR2 YFSETQ. The CDR3 totals 16 residues. V was trimmed by 2 bases and J by 0 bases, leaving 12 bases between them. The sequenced CDR3 bases are TGCGCCAGCAGCTTTGAGAGCGTCAGCTCTGGAAACACC. Its protein is CASSFESVSSGNT. The full-length CDR3 reads as CASSFESVSSGNTIYF.

In this sample, this clone turned up many times. The CDR3 is cut off 3 residues early in the read; its end comes from the germline J gene. The chain links TRBV20-1 to TRBJ2-5; possible D gene TRBD1, 6 bases. Germline V gives CDR1 DFQATT, CDR2 SNEGSKA (reference sequence). The CDR3 totals 15 residues. V was shortened by 5 bases and J by 0 bases, with 16 bases between the two germline ends. This chain's CDR3 is CSAYGDRSYQETQYF. CDR3 DNA, as far as it was read: TGCAGTGCTTACGGAGACAGGTCGTACCAAGAGACC.

At least ten counts were recorded for this clone. The sequenced fragment ends 3 residues before the CDR3 boundary, so the rest is inferred from the germline J gene. This chain uses TRBV29-1 with TRBJ1-4; D remains unclear. The V end lost 7 bases, the J end lost 8 bases, and 17 bases lay between the germline ends. In germline, CDR1 is SQVTM, CDR2 ANQGSEA. This CDR3 comprises 13 residues. The part of the CDR3 DNA that was read is TGCAGCGCCCGACTATCGGGAGGAGAAAAA. It specifies CSARLSGGEK. The whole CDR3 protein is CSARLSGGEKLFF. The entire variable domain, with the rest obtained from reference TRBV29-1 and TRBJ1-4, is as follows: SAVISQKPSRDICQRGTSLTIQCQVDSQVTMMFWYRQQPGQSLTLIATANQGSEATYESGFVIDKFPISRPNLTFSTLTVSNMSPEDSSIYLCSARLSGGEKLFFGSGTQLSVL.

This clone appeared many times. The chain's CDR3 is CSAQSIAGDANEQFF. The sequenced CDR3 bases are TGCAGTGCTCAGAGTATAGCGGGAGATGCCAATGAG. The chain uses TRBV20-1 and TRBJ2-1; 9 bases map to TRBD2. The CDR3 end lies 3 residues beyond the end of the read and is filled in from the germline J gene. The CDR3 extends over 15 amino acids. Germline V gene data show CDR1 as DFQATT and CDR2 as SNEGSKA (reference sequence). The V and J ends lost 5 bases and 6 bases, in that order; junction bases with no gene match: 11.

This clone was recorded many times. The sequenced fragment ends 3 residues before the CDR3 boundary, so the rest is inferred from the germline J gene. This sequence joins TRBV5-6 and TRBJ1-1; 8 bases fit TRBD1. This CDR3 region has 15 residues. Germline CDR1 reads SGHDT; CDR2 reads YYEEEE. The CDR3 bases that were read are TGTGCCAGCAGACCTCGGACAGGGTTCTTGGGGGAA. Translation gives CASRPRTGFLGE. The whole CDR3 protein reads CASRPRTGFLGEAFF.

This clone was counted many times. With the read ending 3 residues before the CDR3 end, the germline J gene is used to fill in that end. The J gene is TRBJ1-5, the V gene TRBV29-1; 8 positions agree with TRBD1. CDR1 SQVTM and CDR2 ANQGSEA come from the germline V gene. V lost 4 bases, J lost 4 bases, and 12 bases stayed unmatched. The CDR3 runs 16 residues. The CDR3 loop reads CSVVTGVPSINQPQHF. CDR3 DNA, as far as it was read: TGCAGCGTTGTGACAGGGGTGCCGTCCATAAATCAGCCC. Drawing the rest from reference TRBV29-1 and TRBJ1-5, the complete variable domain is SAVISQKPSRDICQRGTSLTIQCQVDSQVTMMFWYRQQPGQSLTLIATANQGSEATYESGFVIDKFPISRPNLTFSTLTVSNMSPEDSSIYLCSVVTGVPSINQPQHFGDGTRLSIL.